This TCR beta chain was found in a study of cytomegalovirus exposure and HLA in healthy donors. Study outcomes and limitations: CMV antigen specificity was confirmed in vitro for three CMV-associated chains.

Turning to this clone: The antigen remains undetermined.

This CDR3 comprises 14 residues. V was cut by 4 bases and J by 0 bases, with 7 bases left in between. The germline V gene has CDR1 SGHVS and CDR2 FQNEAQ. Sequencing used immunoSEQ multiplex PCR; TCRdb keeps in-frame clones, though not all of them. The sample gives under 250,000 clones, approximately 87% of which show up once; 2.6% is in the top ten. This chain joins TRBV7-8 and TRBJ2-4; D call uncertain. The source of this sequence is a man between 18 and 35 years old in good health and CMV-seronegative. Sequenced material: PBMCs. The DNA for the CDR3 is TGTGCCAGCAGCTCCGAGGAAGCCAAAAACATTCAGTACTTC. It translates to CASSSEEAKNIQYF.